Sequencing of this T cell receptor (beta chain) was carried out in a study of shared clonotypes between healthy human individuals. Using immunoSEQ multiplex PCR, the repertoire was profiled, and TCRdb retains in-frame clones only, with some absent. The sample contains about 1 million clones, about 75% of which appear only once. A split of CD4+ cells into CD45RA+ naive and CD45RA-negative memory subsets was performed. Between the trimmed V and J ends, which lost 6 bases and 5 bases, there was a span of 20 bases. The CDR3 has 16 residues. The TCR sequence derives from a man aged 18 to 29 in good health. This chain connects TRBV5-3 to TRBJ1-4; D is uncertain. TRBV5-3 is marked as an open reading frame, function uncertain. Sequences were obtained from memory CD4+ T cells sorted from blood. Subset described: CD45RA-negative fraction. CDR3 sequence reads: CARTRPVPKPNEKLFF. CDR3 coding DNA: TGTGCCAGAACTCGTCCGGTGCCAAAGCCGAATGAAAAACTGTTTTTT.